A selection of T cell receptor beta chains follows, all from one sample in a study of blood T cell repertoires in COVID-19. Data came from immunoSEQ multiplex PCR; TCRdb stores just in-frame clones and leaves some out. The sample consists of about 330,000 clones, more than 70% of them appearing once. Sequenced: PBMCs or T cells enriched from blood (not recorded which). The receptors come from a woman aged 25-40 years who had recovered from COVID-19. Both conserved end residues are part of each CDR3. A D gene is named only where the DNA matches it firmly. Clone size is shown for a subset of rows, as once, few, many or a class of expanded clone.

TGTGCCAGCAGCTGGGCGGGGGTAGGGGAGCTGTTTTTT | CASSWAGVGELFF | . | TRBV7-3 | TRBD2 | TRBJ2-2
TGTGCCAGCAGTCCCCGAGGGAGGAGGACAGATACGCAGTATTTT | CASSPRGRRTDTQYF | . | TRBV6-4 | . | TRBJ2-3
TGCGCCAGCAGCCTGCGGACCCAGGGGGGTGGCTACACCTTC | CASSLRTQGGGYTF | few | TRBV4-3 | TRBD1 | TRBJ1-2
TGTGCCAGCAGCGAAACGGGGGGGCTAACAGATACGCAGTATTTT | CASSETGGLTDTQYF | . | TRBV9 | TRBD2 | TRBJ2-3
TGTGCCAGTAGTACGGGACAGTTCTATGGCTACACCTTC | CASSTGQFYGYTF | . | TRBV19 | TRBD1 | TRBJ1-2
TGTGCCAGCAGCTTACGGGTAGCAACTAATGAAAAACTGTTTTTT | CASSLRVATNEKLFF | once | TRBV7-2 | . | TRBJ1-4
TGCGCCAGCGGCCTGAAGGAAGACGAAGCTTTCTTT | CASGLKEDEAFF | . | TRBV29-1 | . | TRBJ1-1
TGTGCTGGGCAGGGGAACAATCAGCCCCAGCATTTT | CAGQGNNQPQHF | . | TRBV28 | . | TRBJ1-5
TGTGCCAGTAGGGTAACAACAGGGGCTAATCAGCCCCAGCATTTT | CASRVTTGANQPQHF | . | TRBV19 | TRBD1 | TRBJ1-5
TGTGCCAGCAGCTTAGCGGACAGGGGGCGTTATAATTCACCCCTCCACTTT | CASSLADRGRYNSPLHF | . | TRBV7-8 | TRBD1 | TRBJ1-6
TGTGCCAGCGCAGTGTGGGCGGGAGCACAAGAGACCCAGTACTTC | CASAVWAGAQETQYF | . | TRBV14 | TRBD2 | TRBJ2-5
TGTGCCAGCTCACCAGGGGCCGGCCAGGGCGACACTGAAGCTTTCTTT | CASSPGAGQGDTEAFF | . | TRBV18 | . | TRBJ1-1
TGTGCCAGCAGTTCCCACCGGGACAGGGGGCTCACTGAAGCTTTCTTT | CASSSHRDRGLTEAFF | . | TRBV2 | TRBD1 | TRBJ1-1
TGCAGCGTGACAGGGAGAGCTAACTATGGCTACACCTTC | CSVTGRANYGYTF | . | TRBV29-1 | TRBD1 | TRBJ1-2
TGTGCCAGCAGCTGGGGAGAGGTGAATGAGCAGTTCTTC | CASSWGEVNEQFF | . | TRBV5-5 | . | TRBJ2-1
TGCGCCAGCAGCCAAGGCCGGGACACCGTTCAAGAGACCCAGTACTTC | CASSQGRDTVQETQYF | . | TRBV4-3 | . | TRBJ2-5
TGTGCCACCAGCAGAGATAGGGGGTTTAATTCACCCCTCCACTTT | CATSRDRGFNSPLHF | . | TRBV15 | . | TRBJ1-6
TGTGCCAGCAGCCGGAGGGCCGGGGAGCTGTTTTTT | CASSRRAGELFF | . | TRBV5-5 | . | TRBJ2-2
TGCAGCGCCCCCGGGACTAGCGGGGGTCGCTCCTACAATGAGCAGTTCTTC | CSAPGTSGGRSYNEQFF | . | TRBV29-1 | TRBD2 | TRBJ2-1
TGTGCCAGCAGCTTAGTGCGTTTGAACACTGAAGCTTTCTTT | CASSLVRLNTEAFF | . | TRBV7-8 | . | TRBJ1-1
TGTGCCAGCTGTACCCCCGTGCTGGCGGGGGGGAATGAGCAGTTCTTC | CASCTPVLAGGNEQFF | . | TRBV28 | TRBD2 | TRBJ2-1
TGTGCCAGCTCCCCGGGGGGATCCTACAATGAGCAGTTCTTC | CASSPGGSYNEQFF | . | TRBV5-4 | TRBD2 | TRBJ2-1
TGTGCCATCAGTGTATTAGAGGGGAGGGAGACCCAGTACTTC | CAISVLEGRETQYF | . | TRBV10-3 | . | TRBJ2-5
TGTGCCAGTAGTCCAGGACAGGGTCTGAGCACTGAAGCTTTCTTT | CASSPGQGLSTEAFF | . | TRBV19 | TRBD1 | TRBJ1-1
TGTGCCAGCAGCTTGTCAGGGACTAGCGGAGAGACCCAGTACTTC | CASSLSGTSGETQYF | . | TRBV7-9 | TRBD2 | TRBJ2-5
TGCGCCAGCAGCCGGGGACAGCCGAACACTGAAGCTTTCTTT | CASSRGQPNTEAFF | . | TRBV5-1 | TRBD1 | TRBJ1-1
TGTGCCATCAGGGGGGGGCTACAAGAGACCCAGTACTTC | CAIRGGLQETQYF | . | TRBV10-3 | . | TRBJ2-5
TGTGCCATCAGTGAGTCGATTGGGGAGGGGGACTATGGCTACACCTTC | CAISESIGEGDYGYTF | . | TRBV10-3 | . | TRBJ1-2
TGTGCCAGCAGCTTAGCGCAGGGGAGATCCTACGAGCAGTACTTC | CASSLAQGRSYEQYF | . | TRBV7-2 | . | TRBJ2-7
TGTGCCAGCAGCCCGGGGACAGGGGGAGGTACTAACTATGGCTACACCTTC | CASSPGTGGGTNYGYTF | . | TRBV7-2 | TRBD1 | TRBJ1-2
TGTGCCAGCAGTTACTCCACAGGGGTCGCTGAAGCTTTCTTT | CASSYSTGVAEAFF | . | TRBV27 | TRBD1 | TRBJ1-1
TGTGCCAGCAGCCTTGGGACAGGGGGCAATCAGCCCCAGCATTTT | CASSLGTGGNQPQHF | . | TRBV3-1/TRBV3-2 | TRBD1 | TRBJ1-5
TGTGCCAGCAGCTCCGGACTCTACGAGCAGTACTTC | CASSSGLYEQYF | . | TRBV7-9 | . | TRBJ2-7
TGTGCCAGTAGTATCCCCGGGACAGGGGCCACTTTTGCTGGCTACACCTTC | CASSIPGTGATFAGYTF | . | TRBV19 | TRBD1 | TRBJ1-2
TGTGCCGTCATGGCGCAGGGTTTGCATCAGCCCCAGCATTTT | CAVMAQGLHQPQHF | . | TRBV6-5 | . | TRBJ1-5
TGCGCCAGCAGCCCCCTGGGCGGGGGAGACTATGGCTACACCTTC | CASSPLGGGDYGYTF | . | TRBV5-1 | . | TRBJ1-2
TGTGCCAGCAGCGTGGGACTCGTCTCCTACAATGAGCAGTTCTTC | CASSVGLVSYNEQFF | . | TRBV7-2 | . | TRBJ2-1
TGTGCCAGCAGCCCCCAGGGTAGTTTCGGGAATGAGCAGTTCTTC | CASSPQGSFGNEQFF | . | TRBV7-2 | . | TRBJ2-1
TGTGCCAGCAGTTCACCGGGACAGGGCTATGGCTACACCTTC | CASSSPGQGYGYTF | . | TRBV6-5 | TRBD1 | TRBJ1-2
TGCGCCAGCAGCTTGGTAACGGGGAACACTGAAGCTTTCTTT | CASSLVTGNTEAFF | . | TRBV5-1 | . | TRBJ1-1
TGTGCCAGCAGTGAAGCGGCTAGCGGGGGCTACGAGCAGTACTTC | CASSEAASGGYEQYF | . | TRBV6-1 | TRBD2 | TRBJ2-7
TGCGCCAGCAGCCAAGTGTTAAAGGGGGCGATGGGAAACACCATATATTTT | CASSQVLKGAMGNTIYF | . | TRBV4-1 | TRBD1 | TRBJ1-3
TGCGCCAGCAGCCAAGATCCCAGGGGCGAGCAGTACTTC | CASSQDPRGEQYF | . | TRBV4-3 | . | TRBJ2-7
TGTGCCAGCAGCTTGGGTAGCGGGGGGATCTACGAGCAGTACTTC | CASSLGSGGIYEQYF | . | TRBV7-9 | TRBD2 | TRBJ2-7
TGCGCCAGCAGCCAAGACTACTCGACAGGGTGGGGTGAAGCTTTCTTT | CASSQDYSTGWGEAFF | . | TRBV4-3 | TRBD1 | TRBJ1-1
TGTGCCAGCAGCCAAAGGCCCCGGGACAGTTACACAGATACGCAGTATTTT | CASSQRPRDSYTDTQYF | many | TRBV3-1/TRBV3-2 | TRBD1 | TRBJ2-3
TGTGCCAGCAGCGCCCGGGACAGGGGATACAATGAGCAGTTCTTC | CASSARDRGYNEQFF | . | TRBV9 | TRBD1 | TRBJ2-1
TGTGCCAGCAGTGGGGACAGTCGGACCGATCAGCCCCAGCATTTT | CASSGDSRTDQPQHF | . | TRBV2 | TRBD1 | TRBJ1-5
TGTGCCAGCAGCCGGGGACAGGCTCACACTGAAGCTTTCTTT | CASSRGQAHTEAFF | few | TRBV5-5 | TRBD1 | TRBJ1-1
TGTGCCAGCAGTTACCGCCTAGGAGAGCCCGACAATCAGCCCCAGCATTTT | CASSYRLGEPDNQPQHF | . | TRBV6-2/TRBV6-3 | . | TRBJ1-5
TGTGCCAGCAGTTTAGGTGGGCAGGGGGCGAACTACGAGCAGTACTTC | CASSLGGQGANYEQYF | few | TRBV28 | TRBD1 | TRBJ2-7
TGTGCCAGCAGCCCCCGGGGGACCATTCTATACGAGCAGTACTTC | CASSPRGTILYEQYF | once | TRBV7-8 | . | TRBJ2-7
TGCGCCAGCAGTGAGTCGTACGGGGGGGTGAACACCGGGGAGCTGTTTTTT | CASSESYGGVNTGELFF | . | TRBV10-1 | TRBD2 | TRBJ2-2